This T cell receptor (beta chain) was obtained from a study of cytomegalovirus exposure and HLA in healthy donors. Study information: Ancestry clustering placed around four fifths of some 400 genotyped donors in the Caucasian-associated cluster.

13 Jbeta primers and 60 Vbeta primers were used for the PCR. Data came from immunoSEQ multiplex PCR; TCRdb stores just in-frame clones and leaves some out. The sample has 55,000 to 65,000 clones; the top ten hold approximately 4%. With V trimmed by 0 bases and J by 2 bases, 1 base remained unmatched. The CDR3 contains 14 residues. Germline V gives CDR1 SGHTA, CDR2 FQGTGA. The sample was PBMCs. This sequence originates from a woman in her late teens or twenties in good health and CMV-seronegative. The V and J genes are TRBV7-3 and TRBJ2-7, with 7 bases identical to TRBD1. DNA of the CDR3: TGTGCCAGCAGCTTAACGACAGGGCCCTACGAGCAGTACTTC. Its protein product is CASSLTTGPYEQYF.